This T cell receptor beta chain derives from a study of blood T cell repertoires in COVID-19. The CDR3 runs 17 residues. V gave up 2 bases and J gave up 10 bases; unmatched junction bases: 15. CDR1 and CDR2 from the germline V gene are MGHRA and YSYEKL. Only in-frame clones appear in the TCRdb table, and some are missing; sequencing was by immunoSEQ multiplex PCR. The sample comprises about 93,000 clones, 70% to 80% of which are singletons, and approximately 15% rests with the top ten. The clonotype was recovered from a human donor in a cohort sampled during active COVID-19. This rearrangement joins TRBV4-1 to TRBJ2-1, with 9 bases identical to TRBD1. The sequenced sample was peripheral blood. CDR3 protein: CASSQTAGTGRVGEQFF. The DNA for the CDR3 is TGCGCCAGCAGCCAAACGGCCGGGACAGGGCGGGTGGGCGAGCAGTTCTTC.